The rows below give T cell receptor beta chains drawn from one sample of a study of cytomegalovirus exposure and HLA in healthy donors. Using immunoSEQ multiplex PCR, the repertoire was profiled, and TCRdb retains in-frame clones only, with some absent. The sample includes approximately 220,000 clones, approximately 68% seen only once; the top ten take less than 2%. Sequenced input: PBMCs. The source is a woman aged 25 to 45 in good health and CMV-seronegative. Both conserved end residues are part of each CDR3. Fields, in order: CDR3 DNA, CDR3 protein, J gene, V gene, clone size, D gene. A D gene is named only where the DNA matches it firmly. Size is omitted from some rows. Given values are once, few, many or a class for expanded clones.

CDR3nt: TGTGCCAGCAGCCCGGAGGCGGGAGTGTACGAGCAGTACTTC
CDR3aa: CASSPEAGVYEQYF
j_gene: TRBJ2-7
v_gene: TRBV11-2
abundance: -
d_gene: TRBD2

CDR3nt: TGTGCCAGCAGCCCCACAGGCGGTCCTAATGAAAAACTGTTTTTT
CDR3aa: CASSPTGGPNEKLFF
j_gene: TRBJ1-4
v_gene: TRBV7-3
abundance: few
d_gene: -

CDR3nt: TGTGCCAGCAAGAGATACCGTGGTGAGCAGTTCTTC
CDR3aa: CASKRYRGEQFF
j_gene: TRBJ2-1
v_gene: TRBV6-6
abundance: -
d_gene: -

CDR3nt: TGTGCCAGCAGTTTAATGGGAGTAACCCCCACGTCCGGTGAGCAGTTCTTC
CDR3aa: CASSLMGVTPTSGEQFF
j_gene: TRBJ2-1
v_gene: TRBV27
abundance: -
d_gene: -

CDR3nt: TGTGCCAGCAGCTCCCTCAGGGGCGGCGAGCAGTACTTC
CDR3aa: CASSSLRGGEQYF
j_gene: TRBJ2-7
v_gene: TRBV5-6
abundance: -
d_gene: -

CDR3nt: TGTGCCAGCAGTTCCGCCCAGGTCCAGACGAACACTGAAGCTTTCTTT
CDR3aa: CASSSAQVQTNTEAFF
j_gene: TRBJ1-1
v_gene: TRBV6-6
abundance: -
d_gene: -

CDR3nt: TGTGCCAGCAGCTTTCCCGCATTGGCAGGGAGGGACACTGAAGCTTTCTTT
CDR3aa: CASSFPALAGRDTEAFF
j_gene: TRBJ1-1
v_gene: TRBV5-4
abundance: once
d_gene: -

CDR3nt: TGCGCCAGCAGCCAAGATTGGGTGGGACAGGGAGGCGTGGACGAGCAGTACTTC
CDR3aa: CASSQDWVGQGGVDEQYF
j_gene: TRBJ2-7
v_gene: TRBV4-1
abundance: few
d_gene: TRBD1

CDR3nt: TGTGCCAGCAGCTCGGGACAGGGGAATGAGCAGTTCTTC
CDR3aa: CASSSGQGNEQFF
j_gene: TRBJ2-1
v_gene: TRBV7-3
abundance: -
d_gene: TRBD1

CDR3nt: TGTGCCAGCAGTGAAAACGGGGAAGGGAGCAATCAGCCCCAGCATTTT
CDR3aa: CASSENGEGSNQPQHF
j_gene: TRBJ1-5
v_gene: TRBV2
abundance: -
d_gene: -

CDR3nt: TGTGCCACCAGCCCAGTGGGGGGGTTGGGAAACACTGAAGCTTTCTTT
CDR3aa: CATSPVGGLGNTEAFF
j_gene: TRBJ1-1
v_gene: TRBV15
abundance: -
d_gene: -

CDR3nt: TGCGCCAGCAGTCTTCGGACAGCACGGGGTTCCAATGAGCAGTTCTTC
CDR3aa: CASSLRTARGSNEQFF
j_gene: TRBJ2-1
v_gene: TRBV23-1
abundance: -
d_gene: -

CDR3nt: TGTGCCTGGAAAGGGGGTTGGGATCAGCCCCAGCATTTT
CDR3aa: CAWKGGWDQPQHF
j_gene: TRBJ1-5
v_gene: TRBV30
abundance: -
d_gene: -

CDR3nt: TGTGCTAGTGGTTTGGGACAGGGACTCTACGAGCAGTACTTC
CDR3aa: CASGLGQGLYEQYF
j_gene: TRBJ2-7
v_gene: TRBV12-5
abundance: -
d_gene: -

CDR3nt: TGTGCCAGCAGTCGGACTAGCGGGAGAAGGGGGGCAGATACGCAGTATTTT
CDR3aa: CASSRTSGRRGADTQYF
j_gene: TRBJ2-3
v_gene: TRBV5-6
abundance: once
d_gene: TRBD2

CDR3nt: TGTGCCAGCAGTGAAGCTGGGGGGAGGTGGGCCGAGCAGTACTTC
CDR3aa: CASSEAGGRWAEQYF
j_gene: TRBJ2-7
v_gene: TRBV2
abundance: once
d_gene: -

CDR3nt: TGTGCTAGCAGCTTAGCGCAGGGGACCGGGGAGCTGTTTTTT
CDR3aa: CASSLAQGTGELFF
j_gene: TRBJ2-2
v_gene: TRBV7-7
abundance: -
d_gene: -

CDR3nt: TGTGCCAGCAGCTTGACAGGGGGTCTGTCCTACAATGAGCAGTTCTTC
CDR3aa: CASSLTGGLSYNEQFF
j_gene: TRBJ2-1
v_gene: TRBV5-6
abundance: few
d_gene: TRBD1

CDR3nt: TGTGCCAGCAGCGTAGGGCAGGTCATGAACACTGAAGCTTTCTTT
CDR3aa: CASSVGQVMNTEAFF
j_gene: TRBJ1-1
v_gene: TRBV9
abundance: -
d_gene: -

CDR3nt: TGTGCCTGGGGACAGGGTGATGAGCAGTTCTTC
CDR3aa: CAWGQGDEQFF
j_gene: TRBJ2-1
v_gene: TRBV30
abundance: -
d_gene: TRBD1

CDR3nt: TGCGCCAGCAGCCGTTCGACTGACAATGAGCAGTTCTTC
CDR3aa: CASSRSTDNEQFF
j_gene: TRBJ2-1
v_gene: TRBV5-1
abundance: -
d_gene: -

CDR3nt: TGTGCCAGCAGCCCTCCCCTAGGATCTGGAAACACCATATATTTT
CDR3aa: CASSPPLGSGNTIYF
j_gene: TRBJ1-3
v_gene: TRBV6-5
abundance: -
d_gene: -

CDR3nt: TGTGCCAGCAGCTCAACATTACCCCTTTCGAGACTAACACCTGAAGCTTTCTTT
CDR3aa: CASSSTLPLSRLTPEAFF
j_gene: TRBJ1-1
v_gene: TRBV7-9
abundance: -
d_gene: -

CDR3nt: TGTGCCAGCAGCCTATACGTCGGCACTGAAGCTTTCTTT
CDR3aa: CASSLYVGTEAFF
j_gene: TRBJ1-1
v_gene: TRBV7-3
abundance: -
d_gene: -

CDR3nt: TGTGCCAGTAGGGGGACAGGCGACCCTAGCACAGATACGCAGTATTTT
CDR3aa: CASRGTGDPSTDTQYF
j_gene: TRBJ2-3
v_gene: TRBV19
abundance: -
d_gene: TRBD1

CDR3nt: TGCGCCAGCAGCTTGGGCGGGGGGGCCTCCTACAATGAGCAGTTCTTC
CDR3aa: CASSLGGGASYNEQFF
j_gene: TRBJ2-1
v_gene: TRBV5-1
abundance: -
d_gene: TRBD2

CDR3nt: TGTGCCAGCAAAGGGGCCAGAACCGGGGAGCTGTTTTTT
CDR3aa: CASKGARTGELFF
j_gene: TRBJ2-2
v_gene: TRBV2
abundance: -
d_gene: -

CDR3nt: TGTGCCAGCACCCAGACAGGTGGATCTGAAGCTTTCTTT
CDR3aa: CASTQTGGSEAFF
j_gene: TRBJ1-1
v_gene: TRBV6-5
abundance: few
d_gene: -

CDR3nt: TGTGCCAGCGACTGGACAGGGGGACCCAACGAGCAGTACTTC
CDR3aa: CASDWTGGPNEQYF
j_gene: TRBJ2-7
v_gene: TRBV6-5
abundance: -
d_gene: TRBD1

CDR3nt: TGTGCCAGCAGACCTTCCGGGACAGCGAGCTACGAGCAGTACTTC
CDR3aa: CASRPSGTASYEQYF
j_gene: TRBJ2-7
v_gene: TRBV28
abundance: -
d_gene: TRBD1

CDR3nt: TGTGCCAGCAGCCAGGGGGCGGGGGAGACCCAGTACTTC
CDR3aa: CASSQGAGETQYF
j_gene: TRBJ2-5
v_gene: TRBV7-9
abundance: few
d_gene: TRBD1

CDR3nt: TGTTCCAGCAGCTTCACAGGGGGGCTTAACACCGGGGAGCTGTTTTTT
CDR3aa: CSSSFTGGLNTGELFF
j_gene: TRBJ2-2
v_gene: TRBV7-9
abundance: -
d_gene: TRBD1

CDR3nt: TGTGCCAGCAGCGACAGTATGAACACTGAAGCTTTCTTT
CDR3aa: CASSDSMNTEAFF
j_gene: TRBJ1-1
v_gene: TRBV11-3
abundance: -
d_gene: -

CDR3nt: TGTGCCAGCAGCTACGTAGCGGAGGGCTATGAGCAGTTCTTC
CDR3aa: CASSYVAEGYEQFF
j_gene: TRBJ2-1
v_gene: TRBV7-3
abundance: few
d_gene: -

CDR3nt: TGTGCCAGCACCTCCGCCGGACAGGGCACAGATACGCAGTATTTT
CDR3aa: CASTSAGQGTDTQYF
j_gene: TRBJ2-3
v_gene: TRBV7-6
abundance: -
d_gene: TRBD1

CDR3nt: TGTGCCAGCATGGTGCGGGACGAGTTCGAGCAGTACTTC
CDR3aa: CASMVRDEFEQYF
j_gene: TRBJ2-7
v_gene: TRBV6-1
abundance: few
d_gene: -

CDR3nt: TGTGCCAGCAGCTTAGATACTAGCGATGCGACCTACGAGCAGTACTTC
CDR3aa: CASSLDTSDATYEQYF
j_gene: TRBJ2-7
v_gene: TRBV7-2
abundance: -
d_gene: TRBD2

CDR3nt: TGTGCCAGCAGCTTAGGCTTTGGACTAGCGGCCCCCACAGATACGCAGTATTTT
CDR3aa: CASSLGFGLAAPTDTQYF
j_gene: TRBJ2-3
v_gene: TRBV13
abundance: once
d_gene: TRBD2

CDR3nt: TGCAGCGTTGAGGGACTAGCGGGGGGGAGCTCCTACAATGAGCAGTTCTTC
CDR3aa: CSVEGLAGGSSYNEQFF
j_gene: TRBJ2-1
v_gene: TRBV29-1
abundance: -
d_gene: TRBD2

CDR3nt: TGTGCCAGCAGTCCCCGGGGGACGAATGAGCAGTTCTTC
CDR3aa: CASSPRGTNEQFF
j_gene: TRBJ2-1
v_gene: TRBV27
abundance: -
d_gene: -

CDR3nt: TGCAGCGCCCATCCAGGGGGACAGAACACTGAAGCTTTCTTT
CDR3aa: CSAHPGGQNTEAFF
j_gene: TRBJ1-1
v_gene: TRBV29-1
abundance: -
d_gene: TRBD1

CDR3nt: TGTGCCAGCAGCCCCGGGACTAGCAATCGGAATGAGCAGTTCTTC
CDR3aa: CASSPGTSNRNEQFF
j_gene: TRBJ2-1
v_gene: TRBV11-3
abundance: once
d_gene: TRBD2

CDR3nt: TGTGCCAGCAGTGAAGCGGGGGCGACAGTATCCTACGAGCAGTACTTC
CDR3aa: CASSEAGATVSYEQYF
j_gene: TRBJ2-7
v_gene: TRBV6-1
abundance: -
d_gene: -

CDR3nt: TGTGCCATCCAGGGGTCCACTGAAGCTTTCTTT
CDR3aa: CAIQGSTEAFF
j_gene: TRBJ1-1
v_gene: TRBV6-1
abundance: -
d_gene: -

CDR3nt: TGTGCCAGCTCTCCCACCCGGACAGGTGAGAATGAGCAGTTCTTC
CDR3aa: CASSPTRTGENEQFF
j_gene: TRBJ2-1
v_gene: TRBV18
abundance: few
d_gene: TRBD1

CDR3nt: TGTGCCAGCAGCTCCGACAGGGCTGAAGCTTTCTTT
CDR3aa: CASSSDRAEAFF
j_gene: TRBJ1-1
v_gene: TRBV7-9
abundance: few
d_gene: TRBD1

CDR3nt: TGTGCCAGCAGTGGAGAACAGGGGTTCGAAAACATTCAGTACTTC
CDR3aa: CASSGEQGFENIQYF
j_gene: TRBJ2-4
v_gene: TRBV2
abundance: -
d_gene: TRBD1

CDR3nt: TGTGCCAGCAGCTTAGTACGCGAGGCCCAGTACTTC
CDR3aa: CASSLVREAQYF
j_gene: TRBJ2-5
v_gene: TRBV11-1
abundance: few
d_gene: -